Given below is one TCR beta chain in context. Original processing notes: Reference gene primer amplification in the assay estimated nucleated cell counts. The table came from immunoSEQ multiplex PCR; TCRdb's copy has only in-frame clones and leaves some out. The DNA gave D and trimming, while V, J and clone size come from that table. The sample consists of roughly 350,000 clones, around nine tenths of them appearing once. This sample is drawn from a study of blood T cell repertoires in COVID-19. At the level of the study: Both acute and convalescent COVID-19 samples were obtained from the United States, Italy and Spain. PBMCs, B-cell-depleted T cells, or T cells were the source of the cDNA or gDNA that made up the material.

Germline CDR1 and CDR2: LGHNA and YNFKEQ. The CDR3 has 19 residues. With 0 bases clipped from V and 4 bases from J, the junction kept 8 bases outside the gene matches. The V gene is TRBV4-2, the J gene TRBJ2-5; 16 positions match TRBD2. This clonotype was obtained from a woman in her seventies with COVID-19, enrolled during active disease. The source material was peripheral blood. In nucleotides, the CDR3 is TGTGCCAGCAGCCAAGATGGGACTAGCGGGGGGGCCGATAGAGAGACCCAGTACTTC. As protein: CASSQDGTSGGADRETQYF.